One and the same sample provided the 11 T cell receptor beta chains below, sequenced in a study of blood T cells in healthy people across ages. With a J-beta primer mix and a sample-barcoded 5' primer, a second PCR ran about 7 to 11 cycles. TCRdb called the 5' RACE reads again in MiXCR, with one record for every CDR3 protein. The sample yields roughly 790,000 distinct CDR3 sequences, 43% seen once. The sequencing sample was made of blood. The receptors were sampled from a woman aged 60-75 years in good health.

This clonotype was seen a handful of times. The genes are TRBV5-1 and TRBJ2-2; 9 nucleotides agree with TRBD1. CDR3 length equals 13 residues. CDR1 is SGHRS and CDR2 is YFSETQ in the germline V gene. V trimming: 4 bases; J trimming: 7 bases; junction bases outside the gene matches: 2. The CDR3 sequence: CASSTGQGGELFF. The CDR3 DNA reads TGCGCCAGCAGCACGGGACAGGGCGGGGAGCTGTTTTTT.

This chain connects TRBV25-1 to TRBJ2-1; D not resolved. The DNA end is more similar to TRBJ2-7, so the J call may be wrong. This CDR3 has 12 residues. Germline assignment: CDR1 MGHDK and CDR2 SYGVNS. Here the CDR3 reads CASSRTYNEQYF. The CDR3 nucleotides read TGTGCCAGCAGTAGGACCTACAATGAGCAGTACTTC.

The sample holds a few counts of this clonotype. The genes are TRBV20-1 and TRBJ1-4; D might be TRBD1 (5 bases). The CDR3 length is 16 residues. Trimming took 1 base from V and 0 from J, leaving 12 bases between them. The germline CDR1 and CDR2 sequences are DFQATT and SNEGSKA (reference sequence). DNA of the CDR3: TGCAGTGCTAGAGCGGTGAGGGGAGCAACTAATGAAAAACTGTTTTTT. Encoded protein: CSARAVRGATNEKLFF.

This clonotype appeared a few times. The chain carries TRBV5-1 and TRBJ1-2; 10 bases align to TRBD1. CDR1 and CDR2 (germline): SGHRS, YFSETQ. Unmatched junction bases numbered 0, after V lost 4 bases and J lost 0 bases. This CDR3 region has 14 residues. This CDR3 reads CASSGQGANYGYTF. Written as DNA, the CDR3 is TGCGCCAGCAGCGGACAGGGGGCTAACTATGGCTACACCTTC.

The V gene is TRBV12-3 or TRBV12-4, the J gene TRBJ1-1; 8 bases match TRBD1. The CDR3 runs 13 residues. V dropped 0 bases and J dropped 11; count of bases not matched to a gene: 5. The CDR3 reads CASSLARQGQAFF. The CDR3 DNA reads TGTGCCAGCAGTTTAGCGCGACAGGGGCAGGCTTTCTTT.

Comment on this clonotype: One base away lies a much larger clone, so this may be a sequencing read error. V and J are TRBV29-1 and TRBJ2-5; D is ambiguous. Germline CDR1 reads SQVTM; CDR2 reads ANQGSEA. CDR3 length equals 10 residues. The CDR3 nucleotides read TGCAGCGTCCAACAAGAGGCCCAGTACTTC. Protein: CSVQQEAQYF.

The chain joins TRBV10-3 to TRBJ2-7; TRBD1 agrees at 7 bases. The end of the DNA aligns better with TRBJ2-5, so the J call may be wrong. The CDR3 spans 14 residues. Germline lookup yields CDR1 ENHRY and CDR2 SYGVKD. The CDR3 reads CAIKRDSGEETQYF. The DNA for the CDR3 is TGTGCCATCAAAAGGGACAGTGGGGAAGAGACCCAGTACTTC.

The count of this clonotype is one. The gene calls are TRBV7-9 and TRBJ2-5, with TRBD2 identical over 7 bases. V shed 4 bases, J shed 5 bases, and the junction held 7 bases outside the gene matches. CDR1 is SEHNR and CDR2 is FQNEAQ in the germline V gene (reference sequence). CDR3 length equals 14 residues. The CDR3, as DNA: TGTGCCAGCAGCTGGGACTACCTAAGCGAGACCCAGTACTTC. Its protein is CASSWDYLSETQYF.

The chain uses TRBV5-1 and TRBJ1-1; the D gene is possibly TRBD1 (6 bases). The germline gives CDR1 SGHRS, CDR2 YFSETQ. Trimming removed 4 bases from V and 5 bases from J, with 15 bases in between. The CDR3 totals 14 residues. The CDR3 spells CASSVRQAGTEAFF. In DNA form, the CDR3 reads TGCGCCAGCAGCGTGCGACAGGCGGGAACTGAAGCTTTCTTT. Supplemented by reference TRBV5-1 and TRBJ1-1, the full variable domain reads KAGVTQTPRYLIKTRGQQVTLSCSPISGHRSVSWYQQTPGQGLQFLFEYFSETQRNKGNFPGRFSGRQFSNSRSEMNVSTLELGDSALYLCASSVRQAGTEAFFGQGTRLTVV.

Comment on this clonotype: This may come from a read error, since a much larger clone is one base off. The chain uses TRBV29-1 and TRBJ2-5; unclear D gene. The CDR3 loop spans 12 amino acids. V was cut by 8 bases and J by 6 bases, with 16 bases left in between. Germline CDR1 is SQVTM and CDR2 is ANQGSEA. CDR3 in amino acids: CSIQPRMKTQYF. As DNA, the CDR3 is TGCAGCATTCAACCCCGGATGAAGACCCAGTACTTC.

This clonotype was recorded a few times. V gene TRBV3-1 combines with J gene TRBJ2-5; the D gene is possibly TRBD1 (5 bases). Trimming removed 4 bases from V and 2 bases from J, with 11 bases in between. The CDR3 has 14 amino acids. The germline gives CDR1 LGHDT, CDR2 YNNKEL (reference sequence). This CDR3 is CASSPSTVQETQYF. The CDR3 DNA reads TGTGCCAGCAGCCCTTCGACAGTACAAGAGACCCAGTACTTC.